What follows are 27 T cell receptor beta chains derived from one specimen sequenced in a study of cytomegalovirus exposure and HLA in healthy donors. Generated by immunoSEQ multiplex PCR, the TCRdb table keeps only in-frame clones and is missing some. This table holds 150,000 to 200,000 clones, roughly 82% found once. Specimen: PBMCs. Every receptor here comes from a man aged 18-30 years in good health and CMV-seropositive.

V usage is TRBV7-2 and J usage is TRBJ2-3; a possible D gene is TRBD2 (5 bases). CDR3 size: 12 residues. Germline loops: CDR1 SGHTA, CDR2 FQGNSA. V gave up 5 bases and J gave up 2 bases, with 5 bases separating them. The CDR3 reads CASSRDTDTQYF. The DNA for the CDR3 is TGTGCCAGCAGCCGGGACACAGATACGCAGTATTTT.

The genes are TRBV5-1 and TRBJ2-5; TRBD2 matches at 9 bases. Germline V gene lookup returns CDR1 SGHRS and CDR2 YFSETQ. CDR3 size: 17 residues. Trimming removed 0 bases from V and 1 base from J; junction bases left unmatched: 7. The CDR3 nucleotides are TGCGCCAGCAGCTTGGCCGCAGCGGGAGGCCCCCAAGAGACCCAGTACTTC. Its protein product is CASSLAAAGGPQETQYF.

The chain is built from TRBV19 and TRBJ2-7; possible D gene TRBD1, 6 bases. The CDR3 runs to 13 residues. Germline values: CDR1 LNHDA, CDR2 SQIVND (reference sequence). Trimming left V 5 bases short and J 3 bases short, with 11 bases between. CDR3 sequence reads: CASSLGQRYEQYF. In DNA, the CDR3 is TGTGCCAGTAGTCTGGGACAACGCTACGAGCAGTACTTC.

This chain connects TRBV15 to TRBJ1-5; D is uncertain. V gave up 3 bases and J gave up 5 bases, with 14 bases separating them. Germline CDR1 LNHNV, CDR2 YYDKDF (reference sequence). CDR3 size: 15 residues. DNA for the CDR3: TGTGCCACCAGCAGGGATGGACTGAGCGATCAGCCCCAGCATTTT. Its protein is CATSRDGLSDQPQHF.

CDR3: CAWNALAGRGTQYF. In DNA form, the CDR3 reads TGTGCCTGGAACGCGCTAGCGGGACGGGGGACCCAGTACTTC. This chain connects TRBV30 to TRBJ2-5; 9 bases line up with TRBD2. J was trimmed by 7 bases and V by 4 bases; bases with no gene match: 10. Germline values: CDR1 GTSNPN, CDR2 SVGIG (reference sequence). This CDR3 comprises 14 residues.

Here the CDR3 reads CASSQDGQGSYNEQFF. CDR3 nucleotide sequence: TGTGCCAGCAGCCAAGACGGACAGGGCTCCTACAATGAGCAGTTCTTC. The rearrangement joins TRBV4-2 to TRBJ2-1; the match to TRBD1 covers 8 bases. From germline, CDR1 is LGHNA and CDR2 YNFKEQ. The CDR3 contains 16 residues. V gave up 0 bases and J gave up 0 bases; unmatched junction bases: 1.

The J gene is TRBJ2-7, the V gene TRBV15; the match to TRBD2 covers 8 bases. The CDR3 runs to 14 residues. Germline CDR1 reads LNHNV; CDR2 reads YYDKDF (reference sequence). The junction had 8 bases not matched to a gene; V was cut back by 5 bases and J by 5 bases. The CDR3 bases are TGTGCCACCAGCGTTAGCGGGAAAATCCACGAGCAGTACTTC. It yields the protein CATSVSGKIHEQYF. Together with reference TRBV15 and TRBJ2-7, the CDR3 gives the full variable domain: DAMVIQNPRYQVTQFGKPVTLSCSQTLNHNVMYWYQQKSSQAPKLLFHYYDKDFNNEADTPDNFQSRRPNTSFCFLDIRSPGLGDTAMYLCATSVSGKIHEQYFGPGTRLTVT.

The chain combines TRBV5-6 with TRBJ2-5; D might be TRBD2 (6 bases). From germline, CDR1 is SGHDT and CDR2 YYEEEE. Trimming shortened V by 2 bases and J by 2 bases, and 10 bases separated the two germline ends. This CDR3 has 14 residues. The CDR3 sequence: CASSLGAGQETQYF. The DNA for the CDR3 is TGTGCCAGCAGCTTAGGGGCGGGGCAAGAGACCCAGTACTTC.

The DNA of the CDR3 is TGTGCCAGCAGTTTCGAGGGGAACACTGAAGCTTTCTTT. Encoded protein: CASSFEGNTEAFF. The chain couples TRBV28 to TRBJ1-1; D remains ambiguous. V was clipped by 3 bases and J by 1 base, with 6 bases between them. Germline values: CDR1 MDHEN, CDR2 SYDVKM. This CDR3 spans 13 amino acids.

This chain joins TRBV4-2 and TRBJ2-1, with TRBD2 matching 10 bases. Germline values: CDR1 LGHNA, CDR2 YNFKEQ. J lost 2 bases, V lost 6 bases, and 10 bases had no gene match. The CDR3 is made up of 17 amino acids. CDR3: CASSRVNSGGTYNEQFF. DNA for the CDR3: TGTGCCAGCAGTCGAGTAAATAGCGGGGGGACCTACAATGAGCAGTTCTTC.

This sequence joins TRBV15 and TRBJ1-1; possibly TRBD1 for D (5 bases). The CDR3 loop spans 14 amino acids. V lost 1 base to trimming and J lost 3 bases, with 9 bases between them. Germline assignment: CDR1 LNHNV and CDR2 YYDKDF (reference sequence). The DNA for the CDR3 is TGTGCCACCAGCAGAGGGGCGGGGCACACTGAAGCTTTCTTT. Translation: CATSRGAGHTEAFF.

The chain has TRBV5-1 and TRBJ2-7; 9 bases map to TRBD1. Per germline, CDR1 SGHRS and CDR2 YFSETQ. This CDR3 has 15 amino acids. With 2 bases clipped from V and 4 bases from J, the junction kept 7 bases outside the gene matches. As DNA, the CDR3 is TGCGCCAGCAGCTTTCTCCGGGACAGGGCTTACGAGCAGTACTTC. It is translated as CASSFLRDRAYEQYF.

The chain combines TRBV29-1 with TRBJ1-1; TRBD1 matches 7 bases. The CDR3 loop spans 11 amino acids. Unmatched junction bases numbered 5, after V lost 6 bases and J lost 7 bases. Germline V CDR1 and CDR2: SQVTM, ANQGSEA. DNA of the CDR3: TGCAGCGTGGGTAACAGGGGTGAAGCTTTCTTT. Its translation: CSVGNRGEAFF.

This clone has only a few counts. The V and J genes are TRBV30 and TRBJ1-1; the D is unclear. The germline gives CDR1 GTSNPN, CDR2 SVGIG (reference sequence). Trimming removed 0 bases from V and 11 bases from J, with 10 bases in between. The CDR3 spans 11 residues. The CDR3 reads CAWSVATRAFF. In DNA form, the CDR3 reads TGTGCCTGGAGTGTGGCGACGCGGGCTTTCTTT.

The chain employs TRBV2 and TRBJ2-7, with a possible D match to TRBD2 (5 bases). CDR1 is SNHLY, CDR2 FYNNEI, per germline. This CDR3 comprises 13 residues. V lost 7 bases to trimming and J lost 5 bases, with 15 bases between them. Here the CDR3 reads CASKRDVENEQYF. CDR3 DNA: TGTGCCAGCAAACGGGATGTCGAAAACGAGCAGTACTTC.

V and J are TRBV28 and TRBJ2-2, with D perhaps matching TRBD2 (5 bases). Germline lookup yields CDR1 MDHEN and CDR2 SYDVKM. With 7 bases removed from V and 7 bases from J, the gap between germline ends came to 7 bases. This CDR3 comprises 11 residues. CDR3 sequence reads: CASTLGGELFF. Here the CDR3 DNA reads TGTGCCAGCACACTAGGCGGGGAGCTGTTTTTT.

V usage is TRBV25-1 and J usage is TRBJ2-1; TRBD1 aligns across 8 bases. Germline V gene sequence: CDR1 MGHDK, CDR2 SYGVNS. This CDR3 is built from 12 residues. The CDR3 bases are TGTGCTCACTTGCCAGGGGGCGTTGAGCAGTTCTTC. This gives the protein CAHLPGGVEQFF.

This rearrangement joins TRBV7-9 to TRBJ2-7; 7 bases line up with TRBD2. Looked up from germline, CDR1 is SEHNR and CDR2 is FQNEAQ (reference sequence). The V gene end was trimmed by 4 bases and the J gene end by 5 bases; junction bases not matched to a gene: 2. This CDR3 contains 12 residues. CDR3: CASSSREHEQYF. The CDR3 DNA sequence: TGTGCCAGCAGCTCGCGGGAGCACGAGCAGTACTTC.

The chain uses TRBV5-6 and TRBJ2-5, with D perhaps TRBD1 (5 bases). V lost 4 bases and J lost 3, with 10 bases in between. The CDR3 extends over 13 amino acids. Germline lookup yields CDR1 SGHDT and CDR2 YYEEEE. CDR3 residues: CASSGPGKETQYF. In nucleotides, the CDR3 is TGTGCCAGCAGCGGGCCAGGGAAAGAGACCCAGTACTTC.

This clone showed up just a few times. This sequence joins TRBV27 and TRBJ1-2, with 9 bases lining up with TRBD1. V lost 5 bases and J lost 3; bases outside the gene matches: 4. This CDR3 spans 14 amino acids. Germline V lookup: CDR1 MNHEY, CDR2 SMNVEV (reference sequence). CDR3: CASSPQGADYGYTF. CDR3 coding DNA: TGTGCCAGCAGTCCACAGGGGGCCGACTATGGCTACACCTTC.

The CDR3 DNA sequence: TGTGCCAGCAGCCAATCAACAGGGGGCGAGCAGTACTTC. Amino acid sequence: CASSQSTGGEQYF. The chain uses TRBV7-2 and TRBJ2-7; TRBD1 agrees at 8 bases. The germline gives CDR1 SGHTA, CDR2 FQGNSA. After removal of 5 bases from V and 6 bases from J, the junction contained 6 bases not matched to a gene. CDR3 size: 13 residues. The variable domain in full, completed from reference TRBV7-2 and TRBJ2-7, reads GAGVSQSPSNKVTEKGKDVELRCDPISGHTALYWYRQSLGQGLEFLIYFQGNSAPDKSGLPSDRFSAERTGGSVSTLTIQRTQQEDSAVYLCASSQSTGGEQYFGPGTRLTVT.

V gene TRBV9 combines with J gene TRBJ1-2; 7 bases map to TRBD1. Looked up from germline, CDR1 is SGDLS and CDR2 is YYNGEE. With 4 bases clipped from V and 6 bases from J, the junction kept 9 bases outside the gene matches. The CDR3 totals 14 residues. The CDR3 region has the DNA TGTGCCAGCAGCTCCACGGTTGGGACAGATGGCTACACCTTC. Encoded protein: CASSSTVGTDGYTF.

This clone was seen more than once but under ten times. The rearrangement links TRBV15 to TRBJ2-7; 9 bases are a match to TRBD1. The ends lost 4 bases at V and 7 bases at J; junction bases unmatched: 11. Germline V gene sequence: CDR1 LNHNV, CDR2 YYDKDF (reference sequence). The CDR3 is 15 residues long. In nucleotides, the CDR3 is TGTGCCACCAGCAAGCCGGGACAGGGTGTCCGGGAGCAGTACTTC. It is translated as CATSKPGQGVREQYF.

This rearrangement joins TRBV27 to TRBJ1-3; D is undetermined. This CDR3 contains 15 residues. V lost 3 bases, J lost 0 bases, and 9 bases lay in between. Germline lookup yields CDR1 MNHEY and CDR2 SMNVEV (reference sequence). In nucleotides, the CDR3 is TGTGCCAGCAGTTTCTTGCCACTCTCTGGAAACACCATATATTTT. Translating gives CASSFLPLSGNTIYF.

The chain uses TRBV29-1 and TRBJ1-2; no definite D call. CDR1 and CDR2 from the germline V gene are SQVTM and ANQGSEA. The V gene lost 5 bases and the J gene lost 0 bases, with 7 bases spanning the gap. The CDR3 length is 12 residues. This chain's CDR3 is CSVKTSNYGYTF. The CDR3 DNA follows: TGCAGCGTTAAGACATCTAACTATGGCTACACCTTC.

The chain recombines TRBV6-1 with TRBJ2-3, with TRBD1 matching 8 bases. Per germline, CDR1 MNHNS and CDR2 SASEGT. V lost 4 bases, J lost 3 bases, and 6 bases stayed unmatched. CDR3 length: 15 residues. The CDR3 nucleotides are TGTGCCAGCAGTGGTACAGGGGGATGGACAGATACGCAGTATTTT. It codes for CASSGTGGWTDTQYF.

This chain joins TRBV7-2 and TRBJ2-7, with TRBD2 matching 9 bases. Germline assignment: CDR1 SGHTA and CDR2 FQGNSA. The CDR3 length is 15 residues. The junction had 1 base not matched to a gene; V was cut back by 1 base and J by 0 bases. The CDR3 sequence: CASSLGLADSYEQYF. In DNA form, the CDR3 reads TGTGCCAGCAGCTTAGGACTAGCGGACTCCTACGAGCAGTACTTC.